This entry is about one T cell receptor (beta chain). The target antigen is unknown. With a J-beta primer mix and a sample-barcoded 5' primer, a second PCR ran about 7 to 12 cycles. TCRdb passed the 5' RACE reads through MiXCR, listing each CDR3 protein once. In the table there are about 1,500,000 distinct CDR3 sequences, 28% of which are singletons. The data derive from a study of blood T cells in healthy people across ages. Study results and limitations: Leaving the PBMCs unsorted stopped any conclusive comparison of naive versus antigen-experienced cells. Older age went with lower TCR beta diversity per million T cells, in a roughly linear way.

The junction had 11 bases not matched to a gene; V was cut back by 5 bases and J by 6 bases. CDR1 and CDR2 from the germline V gene are KGHDR and SFDVKD. CDR3 length: 17 residues. This TCR was recovered from a woman aged 25-40 years in good health. The chain joins TRBV24-1 to TRBJ2-3, with 12 nucleotides matching TRBD2. The sequenced sample consisted of blood. The CDR3 DNA reads as TGTGCCACCAGTGGCCGGACTAGCGGGACCCTCGGGGATACGCAGTATTTT. This translates into CATSGRTSGTLGDTQYF.